The rows below give T cell receptor beta chains drawn from one sample of a study of PD-1 blockade in classical Hodgkin lymphoma. Only in-frame clones appear in the TCRdb table, and some are missing; sequencing was by immunoSEQ multiplex PCR. The table has around 20,000 clones, around 86% seen once. Sequenced: CD4+ T cells from blood. These receptors were taken from a human donor with classical Hodgkin lymphoma. Both conserved end residues are part of each CDR3. A D gene is named only where the DNA matches it firmly. The size field is filled for only some rows; it gives once, few, many or a size class.

TRBJ1-4,few,-,TRBV5-4,TGTGCCGTAACCTCAACTAATGAAAAACTGTTTTTT,CAVTSTNEKLFF
TRBJ1-5,-,-,TRBV28,TGTGCCAGCAGTTTATCGTTACGGCATCAGCCCCAGCATTTT,CASSLSLRHQPQHF
TRBJ1-3,-,TRBD1,TRBV29-1,TGCAGCGTCGACAGGGGCTCTGGAAACACCATATATTTT,CSVDRGSGNTIYF
TRBJ2-7,-,TRBD1,TRBV6-1,TGTGCCAGCAGTTTCGGACCCGACAGGGGGTATGAGCAGTACTTC,CASSFGPDRGYEQYF
TRBJ1-2,-,TRBD1,TRBV28,TGTGCCAGCAGTCCGACAGGGGGCGTAATGGACTATGGCTACACCTTC,CASSPTGGVMDYGYTF
TRBJ2-1,-,-,TRBV28,TGTGCCAGCAGTTTACGGGACCCGTTTCGCAACAATGAGCAGTTCTTC,CASSLRDPFRNNEQFF
TRBJ1-5,once,-,TRBV5-4,TGTGCCAGCAGTCTAGGGACCGGCAGCAATCAGCCCCAGCATTTT,CASSLGTGSNQPQHF
TRBJ2-5,-,TRBD2,TRBV7-2,TGTGCCAGCAGCACGACTAGCGGGAGAGGAGAGACCCAGTACTTC,CASSTTSGRGETQYF
TRBJ2-3,-,-,TRBV6-5,TGTGCCAGCAGTTACTCCGGTACGCAGTATTTT,CASSYSGTQYF
TRBJ1-1,few,-,TRBV10-3,TGTGCCATCAGTGGGAGGGAAACTGAAGCTTTCTTT,CAISGRETEAFF
TRBJ2-6,-,-,TRBV5-6,TGTGCCAGCAGCTTGATCTTATCTGGGGCCAACGTCCTGACTTTC,CASSLILSGANVLTF
TRBJ2-5,-,-,TRBV28,TGTGCCAGCAGTTCCGGAGAGACCCAGTACTTC,CASSSGETQYF
TRBJ2-3,-,TRBD1,TRBV19,TGTGCCAGTAGTATCGGACAGGGGGGAACAGATACGCAGTATTTT,CASSIGQGGTDTQYF
TRBJ1-4,-,-,TRBV7-2,TGTGCCAGCAGTTCTACCCCCAGCCATAATGAAAAACTGTTTTTT,CASSSTPSHNEKLFF
TRBJ1-1,-,-,TRBV9,TGTGCCAGCAGCGTGGGGCACAAGAACACTGAAGCTTTCTTT,CASSVGHKNTEAFF
TRBJ2-7,-,-,TRBV7-9,TGTGCCAGCAGCTTAGCAGAGCAGGGTAACTACGAGCAGTACTTC,CASSLAEQGNYEQYF
TRBJ2-1,once,-,TRBV28,TGTGCCAGCAGGCATGAGGGGGTTACCTACAATGAGCAGTTCTTC,CASRHEGVTYNEQFF
TRBJ1-5,-,-,TRBV2,TGTGCCAGCAGGGGAGGATATAGCAATCAGCCCCAGCATTTT,CASRGGYSNQPQHF
TRBJ2-3,-,TRBD2,TRBV19,TGTGCCAGTAGGATTGGGACTAGGATTGCAGATACGCAGTATTTT,CASRIGTRIADTQYF
TRBJ1-4,-,-,TRBV19,TGTGCCAGTAGTCATCAGGCGGCAGGTAGTGAAAAACTGTTTTTT,CASSHQAAGSEKLFF
TRBJ1-5,-,TRBD1,TRBV6-6,TGTGCCAGCAGTATCCGGGACAGAGATCAGCCCCAGCATTTT,CASSIRDRDQPQHF
TRBJ2-3,-,-,TRBV28,TGTGCCAGCAGTCCGCGGGGGCGCGGCACAGATACGCAGTATTTT,CASSPRGRGTDTQYF
TRBJ2-1,-,TRBD2,TRBV2,TGTGCCAGCAGAAAAGGGGGACTAGCGGGATACAATGAGCAGTTCTTC,CASRKGGLAGYNEQFF
TRBJ2-1,-,TRBD2,TRBV29-1,TGCAGCGTTGGCGGGGGGGGGAGCTCCTACAATGAGCAGTTCTTC,CSVGGGGSSYNEQFF
TRBJ1-6,-,-,TRBV13,TGTGCCAGCAGCTTTTTAGGGGATAGTAGTAATTCACCCCTCCACTTT,CASSFLGDSSNSPLHF
TRBJ1-5,few,-,TRBV25-1,TGTGCCAGCAGTGAAGCAGGGACTAATCAGCCCCAGCATTTT,CASSEAGTNQPQHF
TRBJ2-1,-,-,TRBV11-2,TGTGCCAGCAGCCCTAGAGGGGGAGGGTTTCATGAGCAGTTCTTC,CASSPRGGGFHEQFF
TRBJ2-7,-,-,TRBV21-1,TGTGCCAGCAGCAAAACCCCGCCATTTGTGGTGGCGGGACTTCTAAGCTCCTACGAGCAGTACTTC,CASSKTPPFVVAGLLSSYEQYF
TRBJ1-1,-,-,TRBV11-1,TGTGCCAGCAGCTTAGGGGCTAGGGCAGTCAACACTGAAGCTTTCTTT,CASSLGARAVNTEAFF
TRBJ1-5,-,-,TRBV19,TGTGCCGGCGCCTCTAAGGTAGGCAATCAGCCCCAGCATTTT,CAGASKVGNQPQHF
TRBJ1-1,few,-,TRBV28,TGTGCCAGCAGACGAAGCAGGGAGGGTTACACTGAAGCTTTCTTT,CASRRSREGYTEAFF
TRBJ2-3,-,-,TRBV27,TGTGCCAGCAGTTTCATCCCAGCGGCGGGACCCACAGATACGCAGTATTTT,CASSFIPAAGPTDTQYF
TRBJ2-5,-,-,TRBV5-4,TGTGCCAGCAGCTTGGGGACGGGGAGAACTCAAGAGACCCAGTACTTC,CASSLGTGRTQETQYF
TRBJ2-1,-,TRBD2,TRBV11-2,TGTGCCAGCAGCCGACGGACTAGCGGGAGGATTTACAATGAGCAGTTCTTC,CASSRRTSGRIYNEQFF
TRBJ1-1,-,-,TRBV27,TGTGCCAGCACTGGACAGATTAACACTGAAGCTTTCTTT,CASTGQINTEAFF
TRBJ2-5,-,-,TRBV15,TGTGCCACCAGCAGAGTCTCGGGTTTGGAGACCCAGTACTTC,CATSRVSGLETQYF
TRBJ2-7,once,-,TRBV18,TGTGCCAGCTCACCACCCTCAAGGGACGAGCAGTACTTC,CASSPPSRDEQYF
TRBJ1-2,-,TRBD1,TRBV19,TGTGCCAGTAGCGGAACAGGGGAGGGGCTCTATGGCTACACCTTC,CASSGTGEGLYGYTF
TRBJ2-2,-,TRBD2,TRBV7-7,TGTGCTAGCAGCTCCGGACTAGCGGGAACGAACACCGGGGAGCTGTTTTTT,CASSSGLAGTNTGELFF
TRBJ2-7,-,-,TRBV28,TGTGCCAGCAGGTCCCCGTACGAGCAGTACTTC,CASRSPYEQYF
TRBJ2-3,-,TRBD2,TRBV5-1,TGCGCCAGCAGCTCGGGACTAGCGGGAGGGCCCCCCACTGAGGATACGCAGTATTTT,CASSSGLAGGPPTEDTQYF
TRBJ2-1,-,-,TRBV11-3,TGTGCCAGCAGACCGGACAGTTACCCCTACAATGAGCAGTTCTTC,CASRPDSYPYNEQFF
TRBJ2-3,once,-,TRBV12-5,TGTGCTAGTGGTGCGGGACTGAGCACAGATACGCAGTATTTT,CASGAGLSTDTQYF
TRBJ1-5,few,TRBD1,TRBV7-9,TGTGCCAGCAGTCCCGGGACAGGGGGCGGTCAGCCCCAGCATTTT,CASSPGTGGGQPQHF
TRBJ2-7,-,TRBD2,TRBV5-1,TGCGCCAGCAGCTTGGGGACTAGCGGGAGTTTAGGGGGCGAGCAGTACTTC,CASSLGTSGSLGGEQYF
TRBJ1-1,-,TRBD1,TRBV4-1,TGCGCCAGCAGCCAAGGCAGCGGGACAGGGGGCACTGAAGCTTTCTTT,CASSQGSGTGGTEAFF
TRBJ2-1,-,-,TRBV29-1,TGCAGCGTCGTTGGACAGAACACCTACAATGAGCAGTTCTTC,CSVVGQNTYNEQFF
TRBJ2-7,-,-,TRBV5-1,TGCGCCAGCAGCTTGTCCCTGGCGGGATCCTACGAGCAGTACTTC,CASSLSLAGSYEQYF
TRBJ2-7,-,-,TRBV7-9,TGTGCCAGCAGCTTAGGTCCAGGGGCCTACGAGCAGTACTTC,CASSLGPGAYEQYF
TRBJ1-1,few,TRBD1,TRBV19,TGTGCCAGTAGTATAGCGGCAGGGGGGTTGAACACTGAAGCTTTCTTT,CASSIAAGGLNTEAFF
TRBJ1-2,-,-,TRBV20-1,TGCAGTGCCAGGGGTGGCTACACCTTC,CSARGGYTF
TRBJ2-1,-,TRBD2,TRBV25-1,TGTGCCAGCAGTGGTAGCGGGAGTTACAATGAGCAGTTCTTC,CASSGSGSYNEQFF
TRBJ2-7,few,TRBD1,TRBV10-2,TGCGCCAGCAGTGAGCCGTATCCCCAACGGGACAGTTCCTACGAGCAGTACTTC,CASSEPYPQRDSSYEQYF
TRBJ2-7,few,-,TRBV28,TGTGCCAGCAGTCGGGGATACGAGCAGTACTTC,CASSRGYEQYF
TRBJ1-4,few,TRBD1,TRBV10-1,TGCGCCAGCAGTGAGTCGACAGGGTACCATGAAAAACTGTTTTTT,CASSESTGYHEKLFF